This section outlines one T cell receptor beta chain sequence together with its context. Its specificity is not known. Time point specified: persistent/refractory GD, antithyroid drugs over 5 years with positive TRAb. RNA isolated from PBMCs was used to make the TCR library. This entry is derived from a study of regulatory T cells in long-lasting Graves disease. Overall study results and limits: Persistent Graves' patients showed less TCR diversity than newly diagnosed patients showed. Thyroid tissue was not sampled; only peripheral blood was. Favored gene segments in persistent disease were TRBV28, TRBJ1-2 and TRBJ2-5. Clonotypes that were public and shared totalled a few thousand in persistent patients versus 750 to 1,000 in new patients.

The CDR3 extends over 15 amino acids. The germline V gene encodes CDR1 SNHLY and CDR2 FYNNEI. V was trimmed by 6 bases and J by 8 bases, leaving 22 bases between them. Arm-PCR of CDR3 regions and iRepertoire HTBI primers were used to build TCR beta libraries. TCRdb redid the calling of the multiplex PCR reads with MiXCR, one entry per CDR3 protein. This table holds about 660,000 distinct CDR3 sequences, 25% to 30% found once. The input for sequencing was peripheral blood mononuclear cells (PBMCs), taken when the disease was refractory, from a patient treated with antithyroid drugs. This TCR came from a female donor with Graves disease. The chain has TRBV2 and TRBJ1-2; no clear D gene. The CDR3 here is CASSQSPGQSRGYTF. In DNA form, the CDR3 reads TGTGCCAGCAGCCAATCTCCCGGCCAGAGTAGAGGCTACACCTTC.